This TCR beta chain was obtained from a study of T cells in Graves' hyperthyroidism and ophthalmopathy. Across the study: Peripheral blood samples were taken at initial diagnosis, prior to any treatment. Points from the study as a whole: Model predictions of ophthalmopathy came a median 6.5 months before onset. Among thyroid clonotypes expanded above 0.001, most also appeared in blood. Ophthalmopathy stood apart from stable hyperthyroidism in a 13 V-J model.

Germline CDR1 SGHRS, CDR2 YFSETQ. Trimming stripped 5 bases from V and 2 bases from J, with 11 bases between. The length of the CDR3 is 13 residues. Remarks on this clonotype: Its specificity is unknown.

The TCR beta CDR3 regions underwent amplification using RNA transcripts as the source. First-round RT-PCR of the TCR CDR3 relied on the HTBI primer set. TCRdb redid the calling of the multiplex PCR reads with MiXCR, one entry per CDR3 protein. The sample holds a few hundred thousand distinct CDR3 sequences, about an eighth seen once. The V gene is TRBV5-1, the J gene TRBJ2-7; D remains unclear. The receptor's source is a woman aged 18-29 years with Graves' hyperthyroidism. What was sequenced was blood. The CDR3: CASSEAGTYEQYF. DNA for the CDR3: TGCGCCAGCAGTGAGGCCGGAACCTACGAGCAGTACTTC.